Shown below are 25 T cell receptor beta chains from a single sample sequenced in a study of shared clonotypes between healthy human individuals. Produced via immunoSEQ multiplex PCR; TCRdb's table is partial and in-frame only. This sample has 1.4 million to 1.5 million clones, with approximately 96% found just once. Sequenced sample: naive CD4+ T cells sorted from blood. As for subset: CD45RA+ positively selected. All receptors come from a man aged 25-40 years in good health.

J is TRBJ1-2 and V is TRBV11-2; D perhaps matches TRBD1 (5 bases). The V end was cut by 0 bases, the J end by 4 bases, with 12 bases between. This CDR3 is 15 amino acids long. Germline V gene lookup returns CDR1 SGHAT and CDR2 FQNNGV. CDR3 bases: TGTGCCAGCAGCTTAGATTGGGGGTTCAGCTATGGCTACACCTTC. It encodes CASSLDWGFSYGYTF.

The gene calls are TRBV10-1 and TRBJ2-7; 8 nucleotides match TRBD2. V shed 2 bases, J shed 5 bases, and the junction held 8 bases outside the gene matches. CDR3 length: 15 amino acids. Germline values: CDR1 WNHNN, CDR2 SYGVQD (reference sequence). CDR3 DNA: TGCGCCAGCAGTGAGGGGTCAGCGGGAGATAACGAGCAGTACTTC. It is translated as CASSEGSAGDNEQYF.

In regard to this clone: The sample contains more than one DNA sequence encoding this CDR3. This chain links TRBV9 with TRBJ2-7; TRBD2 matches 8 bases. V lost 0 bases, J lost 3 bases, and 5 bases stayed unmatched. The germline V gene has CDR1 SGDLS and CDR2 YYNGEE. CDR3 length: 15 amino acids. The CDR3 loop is CASSVGAGASYEQYF. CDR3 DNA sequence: TGTGCCAGCAGCGTAGGAGCGGGAGCTAGCTACGAGCAGTACTTC.

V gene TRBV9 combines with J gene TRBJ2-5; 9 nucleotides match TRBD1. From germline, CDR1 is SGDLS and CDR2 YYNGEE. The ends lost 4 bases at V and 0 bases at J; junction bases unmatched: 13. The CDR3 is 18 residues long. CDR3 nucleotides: TGTGCCAGCAGCATCGCACTCACCGGGACAGGGAACCAAGAGACCCAGTACTTC. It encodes CASSIALTGTGNQETQYF. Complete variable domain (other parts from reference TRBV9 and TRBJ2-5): DSGVTQTPKHLITATGQRVTLRCSPRSGDLSVYWYQQSLDQGLQFLIQYYNGEERAKGNILERFSAQQFPDLHSELNLSSLELGDSALYFCASSIALTGTGNQETQYFGPGTRLLVL.

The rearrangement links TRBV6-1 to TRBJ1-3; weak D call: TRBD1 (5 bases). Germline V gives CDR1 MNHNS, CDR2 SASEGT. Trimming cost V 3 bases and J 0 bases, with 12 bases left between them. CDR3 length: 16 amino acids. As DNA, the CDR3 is TGTGCCAGCAGTGATCGACAGCGCTTCTCTGGAAACACCATATATTTT. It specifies CASSDRQRFSGNTIYF.

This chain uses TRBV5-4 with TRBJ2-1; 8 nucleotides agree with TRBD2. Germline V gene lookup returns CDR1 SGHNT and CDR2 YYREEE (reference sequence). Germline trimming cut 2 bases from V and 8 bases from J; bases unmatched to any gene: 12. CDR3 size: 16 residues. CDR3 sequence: CASSLGTRKSKDEQFF. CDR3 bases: TGTGCCAGCAGCTTAGGGACTAGAAAATCAAAGGATGAGCAGTTCTTC.

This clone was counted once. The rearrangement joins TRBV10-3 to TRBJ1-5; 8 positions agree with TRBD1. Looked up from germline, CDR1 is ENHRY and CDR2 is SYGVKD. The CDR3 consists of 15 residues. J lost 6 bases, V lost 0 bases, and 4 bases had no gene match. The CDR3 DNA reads TGTGCCATCAGTGAGTCCCAGGGGGCCGGTCAGCCCCAGCATTTT. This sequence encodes CAISESQGAGQPQHF.

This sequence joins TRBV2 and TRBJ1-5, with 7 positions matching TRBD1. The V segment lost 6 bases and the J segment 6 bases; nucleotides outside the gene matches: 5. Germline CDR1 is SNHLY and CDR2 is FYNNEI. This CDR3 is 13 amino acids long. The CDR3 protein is CASRGTDSQPQHF. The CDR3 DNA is TGTGCCAGCAGGGGGACAGACAGTCAGCCCCAGCATTTT.

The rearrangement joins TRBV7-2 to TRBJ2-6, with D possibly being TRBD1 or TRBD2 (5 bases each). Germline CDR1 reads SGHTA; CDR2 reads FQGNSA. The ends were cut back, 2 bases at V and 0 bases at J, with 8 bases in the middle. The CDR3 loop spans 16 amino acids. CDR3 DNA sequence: TGTGCCAGCAGCTTACCGGGGACCTCTGGGGCCAACGTCCTGACTTTC. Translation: CASSLPGTSGANVLTF.

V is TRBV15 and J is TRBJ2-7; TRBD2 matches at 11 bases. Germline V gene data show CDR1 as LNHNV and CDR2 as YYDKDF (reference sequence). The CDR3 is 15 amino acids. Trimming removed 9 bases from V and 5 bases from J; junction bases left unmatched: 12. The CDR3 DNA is TGTGCCACGGCCGGTAGCGGGAGGGCCGTCCACGAGCAGTACTTC. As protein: CATAGSGRAVHEQYF. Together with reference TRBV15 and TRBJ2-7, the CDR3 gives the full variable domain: DAMVIQNPRYQVTQFGKPVTLSCSQTLNHNVMYWYQQKSSQAPKLLFHYYDKDFNNEADTPDNFQSRRPNTSFCFLDIRSPGLGDTAMYLCATAGSGRAVHEQYFGPGTRLTVT.

The CDR3 DNA reads as TGCAGCACCGGGACAGGAGATGAGCAGTTCTTC. This codes for CSTGTGDEQFF. J is TRBJ2-1 and V is TRBV29-1, with 8 bases identical to TRBD1. This CDR3 is built from 11 residues. V was pared by 8 bases and J by 8 bases, with 5 bases of the junction left unmatched. Germline V gene lookup returns CDR1 SQVTM and CDR2 ANQGSEA.

The CDR3 DNA is TGTGCCAGCAGCCGCCAGGGGGGAGGGGGCTACACCTTC. Protein sequence: CASSRQGGGGYTF. The chain links TRBV5-4 to TRBJ1-2, with 7 bases fitting TRBD1. Trimming cost V 4 bases and J 8 bases; bases outside gene matches: 8. Germline CDR1 is SGHNT and CDR2 is YYREEE (reference sequence). The length of the CDR3 is 13 residues.

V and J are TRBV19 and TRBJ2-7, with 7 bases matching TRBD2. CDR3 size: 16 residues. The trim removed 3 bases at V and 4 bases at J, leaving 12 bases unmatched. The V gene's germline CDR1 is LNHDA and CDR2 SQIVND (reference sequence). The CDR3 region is CASSMVPSVSGYEQYF. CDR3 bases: TGTGCCAGTAGTATGGTACCCTCCGTTAGCGGGTACGAGCAGTACTTC.

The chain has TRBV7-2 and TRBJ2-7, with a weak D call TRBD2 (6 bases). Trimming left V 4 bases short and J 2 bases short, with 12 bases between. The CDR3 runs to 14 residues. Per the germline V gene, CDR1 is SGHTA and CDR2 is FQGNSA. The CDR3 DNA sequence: TGTGCCAGCAGCTGGAGGGGACTTCCCTACGAGCAGTACTTC. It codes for CASSWRGLPYEQYF.

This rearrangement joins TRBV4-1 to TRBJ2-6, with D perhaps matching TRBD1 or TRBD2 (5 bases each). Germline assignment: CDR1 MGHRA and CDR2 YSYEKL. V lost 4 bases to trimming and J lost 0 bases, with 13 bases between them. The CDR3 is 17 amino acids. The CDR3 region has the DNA TGCGCCAGCAGCCGGTGGGACGGACCCTCTGGGGCCAACGTCCTGACTTTC. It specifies CASSRWDGPSGANVLTF.

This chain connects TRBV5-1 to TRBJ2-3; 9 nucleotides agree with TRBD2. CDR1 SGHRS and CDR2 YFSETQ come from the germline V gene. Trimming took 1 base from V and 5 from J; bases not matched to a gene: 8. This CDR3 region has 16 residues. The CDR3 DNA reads TGCGCCAGCAGCTTGCTGGTGGGAGCGGGAGGAGATACGCAGTATTTT. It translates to CASSLLVGAGGDTQYF.

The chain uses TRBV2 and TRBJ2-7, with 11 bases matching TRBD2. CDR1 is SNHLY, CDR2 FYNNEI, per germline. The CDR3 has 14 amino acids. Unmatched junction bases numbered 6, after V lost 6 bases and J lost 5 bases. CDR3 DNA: TGTGCCAGCAGACTAGCGGGAGTGAGCAACGAGCAGTACTTC. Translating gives CASRLAGVSNEQYF.

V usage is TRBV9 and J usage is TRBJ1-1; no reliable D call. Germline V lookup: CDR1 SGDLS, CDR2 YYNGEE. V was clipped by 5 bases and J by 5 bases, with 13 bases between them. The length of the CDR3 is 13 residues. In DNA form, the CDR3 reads TGTGCCAGCAGTTTACTAGGGAATACTGAAGCTTTCTTT. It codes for CASSLLGNTEAFF.

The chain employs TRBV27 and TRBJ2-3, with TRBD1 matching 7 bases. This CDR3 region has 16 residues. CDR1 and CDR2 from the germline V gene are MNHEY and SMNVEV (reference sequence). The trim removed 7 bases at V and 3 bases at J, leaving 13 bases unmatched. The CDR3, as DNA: TGTGCCAGCACACAACAGGGGCAATTGGTAACAGATACGCAGTATTTT. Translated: CASTQQGQLVTDTQYF.

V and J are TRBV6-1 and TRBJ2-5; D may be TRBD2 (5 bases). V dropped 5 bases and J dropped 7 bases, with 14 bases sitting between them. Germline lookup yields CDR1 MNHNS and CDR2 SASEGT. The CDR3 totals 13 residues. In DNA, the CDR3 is TGTGCCAGCAGTCCTACTAGATTGAGGACCCAGTACTTC. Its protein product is CASSPTRLRTQYF.

The CDR3 bases are TGTGCCAGTAGTATAGAGAGGGCCACAGATACGCAGTATTTT. It is translated as CASSIERATDTQYF. The chain couples TRBV19 to TRBJ2-3; tentatively, D is TRBD2 (5 bases). Germline CDR1 reads LNHDA; CDR2 reads SQIVND (reference sequence). The CDR3 loop spans 14 amino acids. Trimming shortened V by 0 bases and J by 2 bases, and 6 bases separated the two germline ends.

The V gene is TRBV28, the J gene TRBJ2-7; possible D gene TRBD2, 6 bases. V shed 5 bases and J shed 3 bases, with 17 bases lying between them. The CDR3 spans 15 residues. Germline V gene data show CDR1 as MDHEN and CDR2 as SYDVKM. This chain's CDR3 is CASSDSGTRFYEQYF. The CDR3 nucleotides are TGTGCCAGCAGTGATAGCGGAACGAGGTTCTACGAGCAGTACTTC.

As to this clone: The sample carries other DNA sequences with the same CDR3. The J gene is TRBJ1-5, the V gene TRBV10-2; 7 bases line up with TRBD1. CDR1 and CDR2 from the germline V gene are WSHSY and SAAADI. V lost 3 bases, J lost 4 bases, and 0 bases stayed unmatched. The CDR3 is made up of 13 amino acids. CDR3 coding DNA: TGCGCCAGCAGTGACAGGGGGAATCAGCCCCAGCATTTT. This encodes CASSDRGNQPQHF.

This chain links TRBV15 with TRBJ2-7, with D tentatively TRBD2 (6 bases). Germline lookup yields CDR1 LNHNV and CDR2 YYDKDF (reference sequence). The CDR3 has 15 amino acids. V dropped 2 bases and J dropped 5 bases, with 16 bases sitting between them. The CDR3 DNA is TGTGCCACCAGCAGAAATGTCGGGAGCAGCGACGAGCAGTACTTC. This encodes CATSRNVGSSDEQYF.

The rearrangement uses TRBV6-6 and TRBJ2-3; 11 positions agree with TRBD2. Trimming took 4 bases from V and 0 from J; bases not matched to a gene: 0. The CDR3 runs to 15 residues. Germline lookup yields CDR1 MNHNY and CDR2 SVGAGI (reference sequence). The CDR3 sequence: CASSSSGGSTDTQYF. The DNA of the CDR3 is TGTGCCAGCAGTTCTAGCGGGGGGAGCACAGATACGCAGTATTTT.